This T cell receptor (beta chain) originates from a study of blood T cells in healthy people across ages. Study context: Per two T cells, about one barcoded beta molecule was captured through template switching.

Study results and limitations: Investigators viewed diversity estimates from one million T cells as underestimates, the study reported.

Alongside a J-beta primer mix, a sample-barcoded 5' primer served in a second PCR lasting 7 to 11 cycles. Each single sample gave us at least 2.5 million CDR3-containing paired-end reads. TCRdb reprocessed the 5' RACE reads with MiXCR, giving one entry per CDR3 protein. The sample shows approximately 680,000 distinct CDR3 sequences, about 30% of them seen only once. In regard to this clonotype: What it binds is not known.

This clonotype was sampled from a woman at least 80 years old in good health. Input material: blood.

The CDR3 loop reads CSARVDRGTGANVLTF. DNA of the CDR3: TGCAGTGCTAGAGTAGACAGGGGAACTGGGGCCAACGTCCTGACTTTC. V is TRBV20-1 and J is TRBJ2-6, with 8 bases matching TRBD1. Germline-derived CDR1 and CDR2 are DFQATT and SNEGSKA (reference sequence). J gave up 2 bases and V 1 base, and 4 bases lay outside the gene matches. The CDR3 is 16 residues long.